The clone carrying this T cell receptor beta chain was seen a handful of times. The antigen is unknown. The PCR had 60 Vbeta and 13 Jbeta primers. Clones were read by immunoSEQ multiplex PCR, and TCRdb kept only the in-frame ones, dropping some. The sample yields 90,000 to 140,000 clones, about 15% seen once. These data originate in a study of cytomegalovirus exposure and HLA in healthy donors. Study-level background: Earlier, fewer than 130 million unique TCR beta sequences were recovered from roughly 170 million T cells by an analysis. Study-wide findings and caveats: Earlier analysis found most TCR beta V segments productive about 87% or about 30% of the time. Only CMV serostatus was available as immune exposure information. As a later analysis revealed, most CMV-associated TCR beta chains appeared HLA-restricted.

Germline CDR1 and CDR2: MGHDK and SYGVNS. Unmatched junction bases numbered 4, after V lost 5 bases and J lost 5 bases. The CDR3 extends over 13 amino acids. This sequence was found in a female donor in good health and CMV-seronegative. The chain employs TRBV25-1 and TRBJ2-5, with 8 bases lining up with TRBD2. The sample consisted of PBMCs. The CDR3 DNA follows: TGTGCCAGCAGTAACACGGGGGGGGAGACCCAGTACTTC. Translating gives CASSNTGGETQYF.